This TCR beta chain was recovered during a study of shared clonotypes between healthy human individuals (TCRdb year 2020). General notes on the study: The cohort comprised two women and a few men aged 18 to 49 years. Per donor, three plates each were used for CD4 naive and CD4 memory, two for CD8 naive, and one for CD8 memory. The study deeply sequenced blood TCR repertoires of five healthy adults to estimate repertoire size and the extent of clonotype sharing between individuals. To increase sequencing depth and limit assay-specific biases, TCR repertoire library preparation and sequencing were carried out by different laboratories using diverse techniques. Leukapheresis yielded between about 0.85 and 10 billion PBMCs per donor.

CD8 naive samples were obtained by positive selection for CCR7 among CD45RO-negative cells, yielding a CD45RA+CCR7+ population from which TemRA cells were excluded. The donors were healthy, HIV-negative adults with no recently reported acute infections or vaccinations. Every donor was a Caucasian adult residing in Nashville, Tennessee, USA. Blood was obtained by leukapheresis, after which PBMCs were separated by Ficoll-Histopaque density gradient centrifugation and cryopreserved in liquid nitrogen vapor phase. Purity and quantity of every magnetically sorted T cell population were checked by analytical flow cytometry. From each sorted fraction, genomic DNA was isolated and quantified by UV absorbance on a Nanodrop 2000c. Overall study results and their limits: Based on pairwise subsampling, the degree of clonotype sharing among donors was expected to be affected by sequencing depth. Sampling was restricted to blood, and TCR repertoires in tissues likely differ from the TCR repertoires found in blood. Larger estimated clonotype richness was generally found for naive subsets than for memory subsets. About 5% of naive CD4, 3.5% of naive CD8, roughly 2.4% of memory CD4, and 0.4% of memory CD8 clonotypes were shared across several donors. Even with the large sequencing depth, rarefaction of the sorted-subset datasets indicated that sequencing was incomplete. Because the study included a small number of donors, the genetic and exposure-history diversity represented was limited. Compared with non-shared clonotypes, the clonotypes found in all four sorted-subset donors had higher generation probabilities.

The CDR3 starts with the cysteine, ends with the phenylalanine, and has 15 residues. Only the CDR3 region is kept as DNA, spanning 45 bases read in frame from base 1. As encoded in the germline V gene (reference sequence), CDR1 is SSHAT while CDR2 is FNYEAQ. TCR CDR3 regions were amplified from genomic DNA by multiplex PCR using the deep immunoSEQ assay. Genomic DNA extracted from each cell subset was distributed evenly over all wells of several immunoSEQ 96-well plates, and each plate served as one replicate. For sorted subsets, approximately 190 ng genomic DNA, equal to 25,000 to 35,000 T cell genomes, was loaded into each replicate PCR. Purified libraries were measured with a Qubit 3.0 fluorometer, size-checked on a Bioanalyzer 2100, and measured again with the KAPA Library Quantification kit. Every immunoSEQ 96-well plate was sequenced on a separate single-read 150-cycle Illumina NextSeq 550 flow cell. Regarding the original processing steps: Because only junctional sequences without quality scores were contained in the immunoSEQ output, filtering matching that applied to full-length reads could not be performed. To assign V/J genes and CDR3, sequences were annotated against IMGT germline references using PyIR, a Python wrapper for IgBLAST v1.9. Reads were filtered out if the reads had weak V/J assignments (E-value above 1e-6), no CDR3, stop codons, out-of-frame junctions, or ambiguous translated residues. V3J clonotypes were defined as sequences sharing an identical inferred V gene, J gene, and CDR3 amino acid sequence. The percentage overlap between two repertoires was calculated by dividing the number of shared unique clonotypes by the size of the smaller repertoire. Repertoire richness was assessed with RTK rarefaction, the Chao1 estimator, and Recon v2.1 estimates of unobserved clonotypes. For all TCRbeta clonotypes obtained by the gDNA method from four donors, generation probabilities were computed with OLGA. TCRdb's version of the immuneACCESS table is confined to in-frame rearrangements and falls short of the full clone set. An unresolved V gene accounts for under half of the shortfall where checked; the remainder is of unknown origin. That table gives V, J and clone size, and the DNA gave D and trimming. The sample yields about 800,000 clones; 96% were counted once. About 0.22% of the sample is held by the ten biggest clonotypes.

Comments on this clone: The antigen it binds to is not known. A junction end diverges from the germline sequence, so it may reflect a read error.

The chain links TRBV7-7 with TRBJ2-1, and TRBD1 matches 7 of the central bases. The receptor was isolated from a man aged 30 to 39 in good health. The sample was naive CD8+ T cells sorted from blood. Sample cell subset or site, as interpreted from the label and publication: CD45RA+CCR7+. The CDR3 has the sequence CASSAIRDSINEQFF. Here is the DNA: TGTGCTAGCAGCGCTATCCGGGACAGCATCAATGAGCAGTTCTTC.